What follows is one T cell receptor (beta chain) and its context. As yet, its antigen is unknown. The sample originates from a study of blood T cells in healthy people across ages. General study findings and limits: Per million T cells, the diversity of TCR beta decreased roughly linearly as age advanced.

The second PCR ran 7 to 11 cycles with a sample-barcoded 5' primer and J-beta primers. MiXCR, run by TCRdb on the 5' RACE reads, gives a single entry per CDR3 protein. This sample yields under 950,000 distinct CDR3 sequences, of which 22% are seen a single time; 20% to 25% belongs to the top ten. Sequenced: blood. This receptor was taken from a man in his 70s in good health.

DNA of the CDR3: TGCAGTGGAGCCTCGACAGAGAGCTCCTACGAGCAGTACTTC. It codes for CSGASTESSYEQYF. The chain combines TRBV20-1 with TRBJ2-7, with D possibly matching TRBD1 (5 bases). The CDR3 runs to 14 residues. V lost 7 bases and J 0 bases, leaving 16 bases between the germline ends. Germline CDR1 is DFQATT and CDR2 is SNEGSKA (reference sequence).